This TCR beta chain was captured by sequencing in a study of T cells in localized non-small cell lung cancer. In regard to this clone: What it recognizes is unknown.

Repertoires were generated with immunoSEQ multiplex PCR, while TCRdb's copy carries only in-frame clones and drops some. The data show some 64,000 clones, 85% to 90% seen once. Whole-study results and caveats: The highest T cell clonality was in uninvolved adjacent lung, above tumor.

V lost 6 bases and J lost 5, with 13 bases in between. The CDR3 has 13 residues. The germline V gene encodes CDR1 MNHNY and CDR2 SVGAGI (reference sequence). The sequence derives from a woman aged 40 to 75 with stage I lung adenocarcinoma. The chain employs TRBV6-6 and TRBJ1-1; D is possibly TRBD1 (5 bases). Source: peripheral blood, taken before any cancer treatment. CDR3 nucleotide sequence: TGTGCCAGCAGACTAGGGACGAGGACTGAAGCTTTCTTT. It codes for CASRLGTRTEAFF.